The 30 T cell receptor beta chains in this list originate from one sample, sequenced in a study of shared clonotypes between healthy human individuals. Here immunoSEQ multiplex PCR was the method, and the copy in TCRdb shows in-frame clones only, minus some. The sample has some 2 million clones; less than 95% are singletons. Naive CD8 cells were CD45RO-negative, positively selected for CCR7, excluding terminally differentiated effector memory CD45RA+ cells. The sequenced sample was naive CD8+ T cells sorted from blood. The source of these receptors is a man younger than 35 in good health.

Turning to this clone: Other DNA sequences in the sample encode the same CDR3. V is TRBV13 and J is TRBJ1-2; TRBD1 matches at 7 bases. The length of the CDR3 is 14 residues. V lost 4 bases and J lost 5; bases outside the gene matches: 7. Germline lookup yields CDR1 PRHDT and CDR2 FYEKMQ (reference sequence). In DNA form, the CDR3 reads TGTGCCAGCAGCTGGGGGACAGTAAATTATGGCTACACCTTC. It codes for CASSWGTVNYGYTF.

This chain joins TRBV19 and TRBJ2-7, with 10 nucleotides matching TRBD1. Germline trimming cut 5 bases from V and 2 bases from J; bases unmatched to any gene: 6. Per germline, CDR1 LNHDA and CDR2 SQIVND (reference sequence). The CDR3 consists of 15 residues. CDR3 region: CASSARDRGAYEQYF. The CDR3 bases are TGTGCCAGTAGTGCCCGGGACAGGGGCGCCTACGAGCAGTACTTC.

The chain is built from TRBV7-2 and TRBJ2-7, with no clear D. The germline V and J ends were trimmed by 5 bases and 3 bases, with 11 bases remaining between them. The CDR3 has 13 amino acids. Germline V gene sequence: CDR1 SGHTA, CDR2 FQGNSA. CDR3 nucleotide sequence: TGTGCCAGCAGCATGTTCTCAGGCTACGAGCAGTACTTC. This sequence encodes CASSMFSGYEQYF.

CDR3: CASHKTTLSNQPQHF. The DNA for the CDR3 is TGTGCCAGTCACAAAACAACACTTAGCAATCAGCCCCAGCATTTT. The chain combines TRBV6-1 with TRBJ1-5; no clear D gene. Trimming pared 9 bases from V and 0 bases from J, leaving 15 bases between. The CDR3 totals 15 residues. The V gene's germline CDR1 is MNHNS and CDR2 SASEGT.

This clone was seen a handful of times. This CDR3 reads CASSLNSAEAFF. DNA of the CDR3: TGCGCCAGCAGCTTGAATTCAGCTGAAGCTTTCTTT. V gene TRBV5-1 combines with J gene TRBJ1-1, with D unclear. The CDR3 runs to 12 residues. From germline, CDR1 is SGHRS and CDR2 YFSETQ. With 1 base removed from V and 6 bases from J, the gap between germline ends came to 7 bases.

The chain has TRBV11-2 and TRBJ2-7; TRBD2 might be the D (5 bases). Deletions cut 1 base from V and 4 bases from J, with 11 bases between. Germline V lookup: CDR1 SGHAT, CDR2 FQNNGV. The CDR3 runs 14 residues. CDR3 residues: CASSLVSGLYEQYF. CDR3 sequence (DNA): TGTGCCAGCAGCTTAGTGTCGGGGTTGTACGAGCAGTACTTC.

This clone was counted a single time. The V call is TRBV27, the J call TRBJ2-7; D ambiguous. Trimming removed 4 bases at V and 5 bases at J, with 12 bases between. Per germline, CDR1 MNHEY and CDR2 SMNVEV (reference sequence). CDR3 length: 13 residues. The CDR3 spells CASSSRQLDEQYF. For the CDR3, the DNA is TGTGCCAGCAGTTCCCGGCAGTTGGACGAGCAGTACTTC.

The chain recombines TRBV5-4 with TRBJ2-3; 11 bases fit TRBD2. With V trimmed by 2 bases and J by 2 bases, 4 bases remained unmatched. The CDR3 loop spans 16 amino acids. Germline assignment: CDR1 SGHNT and CDR2 YYREEE (reference sequence). CDR3 protein: CASSFLAGGFTDTQYF. Here the CDR3 DNA reads TGTGCCAGCAGCTTTCTAGCGGGAGGCTTCACAGATACGCAGTATTTT.

This clone was counted once. The rearrangement links TRBV28 to TRBJ1-5, with D uncertain. Germline V lookup: CDR1 MDHEN, CDR2 SYDVKM. Deletions cut 1 base from V and 2 bases from J, with 9 bases between. There are 15 residues in the CDR3. The CDR3 region is CASSLSGGGNQPQHF. The CDR3, as DNA: TGTGCCAGCAGTTTATCGGGTGGGGGCAATCAGCCCCAGCATTTT.

The CDR3 loop is CASSLALAGGLSYEQYF. The DNA of the CDR3 is TGTGCCAGCAGTTTAGCACTAGCGGGGGGCCTCTCCTACGAGCAGTACTTC. The chain couples TRBV28 to TRBJ2-7; TRBD2 aligns across 12 bases. V shed 2 bases, J shed 0 bases, and the junction held 5 bases outside the gene matches. CDR1 is MDHEN, CDR2 SYDVKM, per germline. The CDR3 is made up of 17 amino acids.

This clone was observed once. The rearrangement joins TRBV10-2 to TRBJ2-5; 7 bases align to TRBD2. Losses at the gene ends were 2 bases for V and 3 bases for J; bases not matched to a gene: 9. Germline V CDR1 and CDR2: WSHSY, SAAADI. The CDR3 is 16 residues long. The CDR3 protein is CASSERAIRGEETQYF. The CDR3 DNA reads as TGCGCCAGCAGTGAGAGGGCAATTCGGGGGGAAGAGACCCAGTACTTC.

CDR3 in DNA: TGTGCCAGCAGACAAGACAGCCAAGAGACCCAGTACTTC. Protein sequence: CASRQDSQETQYF. This chain uses TRBV28 with TRBJ2-5, with TRBD1 as a possible D gene (5 bases). The CDR3 runs to 13 residues. Germline lookup yields CDR1 MDHEN and CDR2 SYDVKM. The V and J ends lost 6 bases and 1 base respectively, with 9 bases between them.

The chain has TRBV7-3 and TRBJ2-3; D is ambiguous. The CDR3 is 13 residues long. From germline, CDR1 is SGHTA and CDR2 FQGTGA. Deletions cut 1 base from V and 0 bases from J, with 2 bases between. In nucleotides, the CDR3 is TGTGCCAGCAGCTTAAGTAGCACAGATACGCAGTATTTT. It yields the protein CASSLSSTDTQYF.

The chain uses TRBV27 and TRBJ1-1; no reliable D call. The CDR3 length is 15 residues. Germline lookup yields CDR1 MNHEY and CDR2 SMNVEV (reference sequence). With 5 bases removed from V and 0 bases from J, the gap between germline ends came to 13 bases. For the CDR3, the DNA is TGTGCCAGCAGTCCCTTCTTAGGCATGAACACTGAAGCTTTCTTT. Protein sequence: CASSPFLGMNTEAFF.

The chain combines TRBV19 with TRBJ2-5; 7 positions agree with TRBD1. The J segment lost 7 bases and the V segment lost 4 bases, leaving 9 bases of the junction unmatched. Germline CDR1 reads LNHDA; CDR2 reads SQIVND (reference sequence). The CDR3 runs to 14 residues. CDR3 residues: CASSTGTGVVTQYF. In nucleotides, the CDR3 is TGTGCCAGTAGTACAGGAACAGGGGTAGTGACCCAGTACTTC. The full variable domain, rest sourced from reference TRBV19 and TRBJ2-5, is DGGITQSPKYLFRKEGQNVTLSCEQNLNHDAMYWYRQDPGQGLRLIYYSQIVNDFQKGDIAEGYSVSREKKESFPLTVTSAQKNPTAFYLCASSTGTGVVTQYFGPGTRLLVL.

CDR3 residues: CASNLGVSNTGELFF. CDR3 DNA sequence: TGTGCCAGCAACCTCGGCGTATCGAACACCGGGGAGCTGTTTTTT. This sequence joins TRBV5-6 and TRBJ2-2, with unresolved D. CDR1 is SGHDT and CDR2 is YYEEEE in the germline V gene. The CDR3 has 15 amino acids. Trimming removed 6 bases at V and 0 bases at J, with 12 bases between.

Note on this clone: Within the sample, other DNA sequences also encode this same CDR3. CDR3 in amino acids: CASSFSGGSYEQYF. CDR3 DNA sequence: TGTGCCAGCAGCTTTAGCGGGGGCTCCTACGAGCAGTACTTC. The chain uses TRBV11-2 and TRBJ2-7, with TRBD2 matching 9 bases. CDR3 length equals 14 residues. Germline V gene data show CDR1 as SGHAT and CDR2 as FQNNGV. Germline trimming cut 3 bases from V and 0 bases from J; bases unmatched to any gene: 0.

This chain connects TRBV5-5 to TRBJ2-5; 8 bases fit TRBD1. Per the germline V gene, CDR1 is SGHKS and CDR2 is YYEKEE (reference sequence). V gave up 0 bases and J gave up 5 bases; unmatched junction bases: 6. This CDR3 has 15 amino acids. In nucleotides, the CDR3 is TGTGCCAGCAGCTTGGACAGGGGGGCGTTGGAGACCCAGTACTTC. Protein sequence: CASSLDRGALETQYF.

This sequence joins TRBV9 and TRBJ1-1; possible D gene TRBD1, 5 bases. This CDR3 is 17 amino acids long. The germline CDR1 and CDR2 sequences are SGDLS and YYNGEE. V dropped 3 bases and J dropped 4 bases, with 22 bases sitting between them. The CDR3 loop reads CASSGSQGMELGTEAFF. DNA of the CDR3: TGTGCCAGCAGCGGATCGCAGGGAATGGAGTTGGGCACTGAAGCTTTCTTT.

Points on this clone: Distinct nucleotide sequences in the sample also encode this CDR3. This chain links TRBV9 with TRBJ2-5; no clear D. V lost 3 bases and J lost 0, with 6 bases in between. Germline V gene lookup returns CDR1 SGDLS and CDR2 YYNGEE. The CDR3 has 13 amino acids. The CDR3 DNA follows: TGTGCCAGCAGCGACCCTTACCAAGAGACCCAGTACTTC. As protein: CASSDPYQETQYF.

Details on this clone: The same CDR3 can be traced to other DNA sequences in this sample. The chain joins TRBV5-1 to TRBJ2-7; 7 bases agree with TRBD2. The CDR3 has 14 residues. Germline CDR1 is SGHRS and CDR2 is YFSETQ. The V segment lost 1 base and the J segment 2 bases; nucleotides outside the gene matches: 3. The CDR3 nucleotides are TGCGCCAGCAGCTTGCGCGGGGGTACCTACGAGCAGTACTTC. The encoded protein is CASSLRGGTYEQYF.

This chain connects TRBV4-1 to TRBJ2-7; maybe TRBD2 (5 bases). Trimming stripped 0 bases from V and 1 base from J, with 7 bases between. The germline gives CDR1 MGHRA, CDR2 YSYEKL. This CDR3 comprises 14 residues. The CDR3 bases are TGCGCCAGCAGCCAAGACGAGGGTTCCTACGAGCAGTACTTC. It is translated as CASSQDEGSYEQYF.

This chain links TRBV27 with TRBJ2-7, with 12 bases aligning to TRBD1. Per the germline V gene, CDR1 is MNHEY and CDR2 is SMNVEV (reference sequence). V dropped 1 base and J dropped 3; count of bases not matched to a gene: 7. The CDR3 loop spans 17 amino acids. Here the CDR3 DNA reads TGTGCCAGCAGTTTATTGGGGACAGGGGGCGTCAGCTACGAGCAGTACTTC. Translating it yields CASSLLGTGGVSYEQYF.

The V call is TRBV27, the J call TRBJ2-5, with TRBD2 as a possible D gene (5 bases). This CDR3 is 13 amino acids long. Germline-derived CDR1 and CDR2 are MNHEY and SMNVEV (reference sequence). V was pared by 5 bases and J by 4 bases, with 11 bases between. The CDR3 nucleotides read TGTGCCAGCAGTACGGGCGGAGGAGAGACCCAGTACTTC. It specifies CASSTGGGETQYF.

The genes are TRBV5-6 and TRBJ2-7; 8 bases line up with TRBD1. The CDR3 sequence is 16 residues long. Germline V gene sequence: CDR1 SGHDT, CDR2 YYEEEE. J was trimmed by 2 bases and V by 3 bases; bases with no gene match: 10. CDR3 DNA: TGTGCCAGCAGCTCCGCCAGGGGGCCTCTTACCTACGAGCAGTACTTC. Amino acid sequence: CASSSARGPLTYEQYF.

The chain uses TRBV29-1 and TRBJ2-7; 8 nucleotides match TRBD1. The CDR3 runs to 13 residues. Germline V gene sequence: CDR1 SQVTM, CDR2 ANQGSEA. Losses at the gene ends were 6 bases for V and 0 bases for J; bases not matched to a gene: 4. This CDR3 is CSVRDRSSYEQYF. The CDR3 DNA follows: TGCAGCGTGAGGGACAGGAGCTCCTACGAGCAGTACTTC.

As regards this clone: This specimen includes other DNA sequences encoding the same CDR3. The chain recombines TRBV2 with TRBJ2-7; D might be TRBD1 (5 bases). Trimming pared 6 bases from V and 7 bases from J, leaving 10 bases between. There are 11 residues in the CDR3. Germline V gives CDR1 SNHLY, CDR2 FYNNEI. CDR3 bases: TGTGCCAGCAGGGGGCTGTCGGAGCAGTACTTC. Translation: CASRGLSEQYF.

Points on this clone: Different DNA sequences within this sample yield the same CDR3. The V gene is TRBV27, the J gene TRBJ2-7, with 10 bases aligning to TRBD1. Germline CDR1 is MNHEY and CDR2 is SMNVEV (reference sequence). The CDR3 is 15 amino acids. With 6 bases clipped from V and 5 bases from J, the junction kept 10 bases outside the gene matches. CDR3 sequence (DNA): TGTGCCAGCAGCCCAAGTCGGGACAGGGGCCACGAGCAGTACTTC. It codes for CASSPSRDRGHEQYF.

The V gene is TRBV19, the J gene TRBJ2-1; D call uncertain. Trimming shortened V by 0 bases and J by 10 bases, and 10 bases separated the two germline ends. The CDR3 is made up of 13 amino acids. Germline V gene data show CDR1 as LNHDA and CDR2 as SQIVND (reference sequence). The DNA for the CDR3 is TGTGCCAGTAGTATAGACGGCTGGAACGAGCAGTTCTTC. Translating it yields CASSIDGWNEQFF. Combining the CDR3 with reference TRBV19 and TRBJ2-1 gives the whole variable domain DGGITQSPKYLFRKEGQNVTLSCEQNLNHDAMYWYRQDPGQGLRLIYYSQIVNDFQKGDIAEGYSVSREKKESFPLTVTSAQKNPTAFYLCASSIDGWNEQFFGPGTRLTVL.

This chain links TRBV18 with TRBJ1-5; D is ambiguous. The CDR3 spans 14 residues. V was shortened by 5 bases and J by 0 bases, with 8 bases between the two germline ends. Germline assignment: CDR1 KGHSH and CDR2 LQKENI. The CDR3 loop is CASSTGSSNQPQHF. The DNA of the CDR3 is TGTGCCAGCTCAACCGGTAGTAGCAATCAGCCCCAGCATTTT.